What follows is one TCR beta chain and its context. Antigen specificity is unknown. The source of the sample is a study of cytomegalovirus exposure and HLA in healthy donors. General study points: The authors enumerated 150 to 200 TCR beta chains as linked to cytomegalovirus. TCR beta sequences reportedly predicted most subjects' HLA-A and HLA-B alleles accurately.

In the PCR, 60 Vbeta and 13 Jbeta primers were used. Method: immunoSEQ multiplex PCR; TCRdb's copy keeps in-frame clones and lacks some. The sample consists of about 200,000 clones, roughly 80% of them appearing once. The germline V and J ends were trimmed by 0 bases and 5 bases, with 16 bases remaining between them. This CDR3 contains 15 residues. CDR1 and CDR2 from the germline V gene are GTSNPN and SVGIG (reference sequence). This chain joins TRBV30 and TRBJ1-1, with a tentative D call TRBD1 (5 bases). The sample consisted of PBMCs. This clonotype was sampled from a man in his fifties or sixties in good health and CMV-seronegative. CDR3 bases: TGTGCCTGGAGTGTACAAGGCCCAGGGCGAACTGAAGCTTTCTTT. Its protein product is CAWSVQGPGRTEAFF.